These T cell receptor beta chains were read from a single sample in a study of blood T cell repertoires in COVID-19. The method was immunoSEQ multiplex PCR; TCRdb's version includes in-frame clones alone and lacks a portion of them. The data show more than 100,000 clones, about 86% seen once. Sequencing was carried out using peripheral blood. The receptors stem from a woman aged 45-59 years with acute or convalescent COVID-19. CDR3s include the opening cysteine and the closing phenylalanine or tryptophan. D genes are given only for firm matches. Clone size is given for some rows only: seen once, a few or many times, or a class if the clone is expanded.

TGCGCCAGCAGCTTACAGGGGCAGAGCACAGATACGCAGTATTTT	CASSLQGQSTDTQYF	TRBV4-1	TRBD1	.	TRBJ2-3
TGTGCCAGCAGTGAATTGGGGGCGCCGGGAAACACCATATATTTT	CASSELGAPGNTIYF	TRBV2	.	.	TRBJ1-3
TGTGCCAGCAGCCGTCCCGGGACAGATGGCTACACCTTC	CASSRPGTDGYTF	TRBV6-5	TRBD1	.	TRBJ1-2
TGTGCCAGCAGTTTCTCAGAGGGCTCTGGAAACACCATATATTTT	CASSFSEGSGNTIYF	TRBV6-5	.	.	TRBJ1-3
TGTGCCAGCACCGACTGGAGCACAGATACGCAGTATTTT	CASTDWSTDTQYF	TRBV6-6	.	.	TRBJ2-3
TGTGCCAGCAGCCCTTGGTCAGGGCGAGGCGAGCAGTACTTC	CASSPWSGRGEQYF	TRBV5-4	.	.	TRBJ2-7
TGCGCCAGCAGCCAAGAGGCCACTGGACTCGTCTCCTACGAGCAGTACTTC	CASSQEATGLVSYEQYF	TRBV4-1	.	.	TRBJ2-7
TGTGCCAGCAGCCTAAGGGACAGAGAAAAACTGTTTTTT	CASSLRDREKLFF	TRBV6-5	TRBD1	.	TRBJ1-4
TGTGCCAGCAGCAAAGTGTTGGGCAGGGGGCCTAACTATGGCTACACCTTC	CASSKVLGRGPNYGYTF	TRBV21-1	.	.	TRBJ1-2
TGTGCCAGCAGCTTGGCGGTTAGGGGAGGCACCGGGGAGCTGTTTTTT	CASSLAVRGGTGELFF	TRBV5-8	.	.	TRBJ2-2
TGCAGCGTTGGGGGGACAGGGGGCGGCTACACCTTC	CSVGGTGGGYTF	TRBV29-1	TRBD1	.	TRBJ1-2
TGCAGCGTTGGGACAGGGACAAATTCACCCCTCCACTTT	CSVGTGTNSPLHF	TRBV29-1	TRBD1	.	TRBJ1-6
TGTGCCAGTCGTCTACAGGGAGCTAACTATGGCTACACCTTC	CASRLQGANYGYTF	TRBV6-5	.	.	TRBJ1-2
TGTGCCAGTAGTATAGCAGGGTCTCCTGGGGCCAACGTCCTGACTTTC	CASSIAGSPGANVLTF	TRBV19	.	.	TRBJ2-6
TGCGCCAGCAGTCATACCGGGGTTGCCTTTCCCCTTAACTATGGCTACACCTTC	CASSHTGVAFPLNYGYTF	TRBV23-1	.	.	TRBJ1-2
TGTGCCAGCTCACCAATCGGAGGCTCGCGTGCGACAGGTGATGGCTACACCTTC	CASSPIGGSRATGDGYTF	TRBV18	.	few	TRBJ1-2
TGTGCCAGCAGCCAACAAACTAATCAGCCCCAGCATTTT	CASSQQTNQPQHF	TRBV3-1/TRBV3-2	.	.	TRBJ1-5
TGTGCCAGTAGTATAAGGGGACAGAAAGGGAGCATTGGAAACACCATATATTTT	CASSIRGQKGSIGNTIYF	TRBV19	TRBD1	.	TRBJ1-3
TGCGCCAGCTTACTCGGGGGGGCTTCAGATACGCAGTATTTT	CASLLGGASDTQYF	TRBV5-1	TRBD2	.	TRBJ2-3
TGTGCCAGCAAATGGACAGGGGGATCACCCCTCCACTTT	CASKWTGGSPLHF	TRBV28	TRBD1	.	TRBJ1-6
TGTGCCAGCAGTTACCGCGAGCGGGCAGGATACACTGAAGCTTTCTTT	CASSYRERAGYTEAFF	TRBV6-6	.	.	TRBJ1-1
TGCGCCAGCAGCTCCGTAAGGGCAGGGATGAACACTGAAGCTTTCTTT	CASSSVRAGMNTEAFF	TRBV5-1	.	.	TRBJ1-1
TGCGCCAGCAGCCTGGGACTAGCGGGGGGTGAAGAGACCCAGTACTTC	CASSLGLAGGEETQYF	TRBV5-1	TRBD2	few	TRBJ2-5
TGTGCCAGTAGGCCGGGACAATATAGCAATCAGCCCCAGCATTTT	CASRPGQYSNQPQHF	TRBV19	.	.	TRBJ1-5
TGTGCCTTACAGGGCCTTATGAACACTGAAGCTTTCTTT	CALQGLMNTEAFF	TRBV30	.	.	TRBJ1-1
TGTGCCAGCAGAAACACAGGGGGCGTTGGTTGGGCTTTCTTT	CASRNTGGVGWAFF	TRBV6-6	TRBD1	.	TRBJ1-1
.	CASSTSRDRGNTIYF	TRBV6-2/TRBV6-3	.	few	TRBJ1-3
TGTGCCAGCAGACCAGTTAAAAACACTGAAGCTTTCTTT	CASRPVKNTEAFF	TRBV11-1	.	.	TRBJ1-1
TGTGCCAGCAGCTTCGACAGCTACGAGCAGTACTTC	CASSFDSYEQYF	TRBV9	.	.	TRBJ2-7
TGTGCCAGCAGTGGGACAGTTGACAATCAGCCCCAGCATTTT	CASSGTVDNQPQHF	TRBV6-2/TRBV6-3	TRBD1	.	TRBJ1-5
TGTGCCAGCAGCCCCACCGGGGACTCTCGCAGGGTCGCAGATACGCAGTATTTT	CASSPTGDSRRVADTQYF	TRBV9	.	.	TRBJ2-3
TGTGCCAGCACCCGGGGGGGCCTCGAAAATGAGCAGTTCTTC	CASTRGGLENEQFF	TRBV27	TRBD2	.	TRBJ2-1
TGTGCCTGGAGTCGGCAGGGGGTTGGTGAGCAGTACTTC	CAWSRQGVGEQYF	TRBV30	TRBD1	once	TRBJ2-7
TGTGCCAGCAGCTTAGCGGATCCCGACAGGGGTGCAGATACGCAGTATTTT	CASSLADPDRGADTQYF	TRBV7-6	TRBD1	.	TRBJ2-3
TGCGCCAGCAGCCTGGATGGACAGGCCATGTATGGCTACACCTTC	CASSLDGQAMYGYTF	TRBV5-1	TRBD1	.	TRBJ1-2
TGTGCCAGCAGCCGTGGGACTCTCACAGATACGCAGTATTTT	CASSRGTLTDTQYF	TRBV3-1/TRBV3-2	.	.	TRBJ2-3
TGTGCCAGCAGCTCCAGGGGGAACACTGAAGCTTTCTTT	CASSSRGNTEAFF	TRBV7-9	.	.	TRBJ1-1
TGTGCCAGCAGACCCGAGGGCGTCGGCCCATGGGAACTGTTTTTT	CASRPEGVGPWELFF	TRBV6-5	.	.	TRBJ1-4
TGTGCCAGCAGAAGCCAGGGGACAGTCGCAGGCGAGCAGTACTTC	CASRSQGTVAGEQYF	TRBV5-4	TRBD1	.	TRBJ2-7
TGTGCCAGCAGTTCAGGAGCAGGGTGGGCCAAAAACATTCAGTACTTC	CASSSGAGWAKNIQYF	TRBV11-1	.	.	TRBJ2-4
TGCGCCAGCAGCCAATCAGGGGTGAGGTCCGGCTACACCTTC	CASSQSGVRSGYTF	TRBV4-1	.	.	TRBJ1-2
TGTGCCAGCGCGGGACAGTTGAACACTGAAGCTTTCTTT	CASAGQLNTEAFF	TRBV5-8	TRBD1	.	TRBJ1-1
TGTGCCAGCTCACCAGGAGGAAGCTCTGGAAACACCATATATTTT	CASSPGGSSGNTIYF	TRBV18	.	many	TRBJ1-3
TGTGCCTGGAGCCGGGGACAGGGGGAAGAGCCCCAGCATTTT	CAWSRGQGEEPQHF	TRBV30	TRBD1	.	TRBJ1-5
TGTGCCTGGAGGGGACGGGGGTCCCGAACTGAAGCTTTCTTT	CAWRGRGSRTEAFF	TRBV30	.	.	TRBJ1-1
TGTGCCAGCTCTCGGACAGGGGGCATGTACGAGCAGTACTTC	CASSRTGGMYEQYF	TRBV2	TRBD1	once	TRBJ2-7
TGTGCCTGGAGTGTACGGGACAGGGGGTATGATGGCTACACCTTC	CAWSVRDRGYDGYTF	TRBV30	TRBD1	.	TRBJ1-2